This TCR beta chain was retrieved from a study of OX40 agonist ivuxolimab in advanced cancers. The CDR3 totals 15 residues. Germline values: CDR1 MNHNY, CDR2 SVGAGI (reference sequence). The V segment lost 5 bases and the J segment 5 bases; nucleotides outside the gene matches: 9. The table came from immunoSEQ multiplex PCR; TCRdb's copy has only in-frame clones and leaves some out. The data contain tens of thousands of clones, roughly nine tenths of them singletons. Prior autoimmune disease or systemic immunosuppression barred patients. The chain is built from TRBV6-6 and TRBJ2-7, with 10 bases that match TRBD1. Sample: CD4+ or CD8+ T cells sorted from blood, taken in a trial of the OX40 agonist ivuxolimab. The receptor's source is an adult with an advanced solid tumor such as melanoma, head and neck, liver or kidney cancer. The CDR3 is CASSPRGQGSHEQYF. DNA for the CDR3: TGTGCCAGCAGTCCTAGGGGACAGGGGTCCCACGAGCAGTACTTC.